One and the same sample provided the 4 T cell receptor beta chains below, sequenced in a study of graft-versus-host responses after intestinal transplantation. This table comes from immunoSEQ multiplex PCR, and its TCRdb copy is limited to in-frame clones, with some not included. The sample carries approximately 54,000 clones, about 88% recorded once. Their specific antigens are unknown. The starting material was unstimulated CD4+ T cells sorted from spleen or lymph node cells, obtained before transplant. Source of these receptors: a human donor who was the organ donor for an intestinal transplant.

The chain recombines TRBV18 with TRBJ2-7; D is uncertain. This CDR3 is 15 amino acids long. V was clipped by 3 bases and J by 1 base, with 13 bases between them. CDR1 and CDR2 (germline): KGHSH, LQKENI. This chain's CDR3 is CASSPTSTLSYEQYF. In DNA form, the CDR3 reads TGTGCCAGCTCACCGACCTCCACCCTGTCCTACGAGCAGTACTTC.

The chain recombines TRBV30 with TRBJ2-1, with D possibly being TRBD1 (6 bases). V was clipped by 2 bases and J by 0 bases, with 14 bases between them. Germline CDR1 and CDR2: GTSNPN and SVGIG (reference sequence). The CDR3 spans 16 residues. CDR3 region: CAWSRTEISSYNEQFF. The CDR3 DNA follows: TGTGCCTGGAGTAGGACAGAGATCAGCTCCTACAATGAGCAGTTCTTC.

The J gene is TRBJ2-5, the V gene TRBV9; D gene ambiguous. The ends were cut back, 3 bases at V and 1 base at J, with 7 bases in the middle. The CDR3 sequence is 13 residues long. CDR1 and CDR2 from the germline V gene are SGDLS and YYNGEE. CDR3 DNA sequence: TGTGCCAGCAGCGCAGCAGCCCAAGAGACCCAGTACTTC. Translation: CASSAAAQETQYF. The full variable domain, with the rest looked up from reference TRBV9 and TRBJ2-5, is DSGVTQTPKHLITATGQRVTLRCSPRSGDLSVYWYQQSLDQGLQFLIQYYNGEERAKGNILERFSAQQFPDLHSELNLSSLELGDSALYFCASSAAAQETQYFGPGTRLLVL.

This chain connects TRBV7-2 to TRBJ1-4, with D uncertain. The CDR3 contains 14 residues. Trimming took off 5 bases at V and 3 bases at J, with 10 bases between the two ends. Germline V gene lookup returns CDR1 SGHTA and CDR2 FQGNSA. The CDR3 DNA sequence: TGTGCCAGCAGCCTCAGGCTCCCTAATGAAAAACTGTTTTTT. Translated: CASSLRLPNEKLFF.